A single sample gave rise to the 21 T cell receptor beta chains below, sequenced in a study of naive and memory T cell subsets. Findings and caveats of the study: Possibly reflecting memory cells re-expressing CD45RA, a few larger clonotypes occurred in naive repertoires, especially CD8.

These TCRs are of unknown antigen specificity. An equimolar mix of two oligonucleotides served as the beta constant-region primer for TRBC1 and TRBC2. Four rounds of PCR amplified the ligated cDNA using nested alpha and beta constant-region primers plus SP2. Each CDR3 protein gets one entry after TCRdb re-called the UMI-ligation and nested PCR reads with MiXCR. The sample lists over 80,000 distinct CDR3 sequences, around 10% occurring once. The specimen sequenced was naive CD4+ T cells from blood. These receptors originate from a human donor in good health.

The V gene is TRBV12-3 or TRBV12-4, the J gene TRBJ1-1; 7 bases are shared with TRBD1. V gave up 6 bases and J gave up 1 base; unmatched junction bases: 20. The CDR3 has 19 amino acids. In nucleotides, the CDR3 is TGTGCCAGCAGCAACAACTTATATGGCACAGGGGACGGGAACACTGAAGCTTTCTTT. This sequence encodes CASSNNLYGTGDGNTEAFF.

The chain is built from TRBV12-3 or TRBV12-4 and TRBJ1-4; TRBD1 matches 7 bases. There are 14 residues in the CDR3. With V trimmed by 10 bases and J by 7 bases, 12 bases remained unmatched. The CDR3 region is CATSGGEGGEKLFF. DNA of the CDR3: TGTGCCACCTCAGGGGGGGAAGGCGGTGAAAAACTGTTTTTT.

This clonotype was picked up a small number of times. The V and J genes are TRBV20-1 and TRBJ2-1; TRBD1 matches at 9 bases. This CDR3 has 14 residues. Germline CDR1 is DFQATT and CDR2 is SNEGSKA (reference sequence). V was clipped by 1 base and J by 9 bases; unmatched bases: 7. Written as DNA, the CDR3 is TGCAGTGCTAGAGCGGGGACAGGGAAAACTGAGCAGTTCTTC. It translates to CSARAGTGKTEQFF.

This chain uses TRBV4-3 with TRBJ1-1; 8 bases are a match to TRBD1. J gave up 0 bases and V 1 base, and 10 bases lay outside the gene matches. This CDR3 is built from 18 residues. CDR1 is LGHNA and CDR2 is YSLEER in the germline V gene. In DNA form, the CDR3 reads TGCGCCAGCAGCCAAGCCCACCCAGGGGGCCGAATGAACACTGAAGCTTTCTTT. This translates into CASSQAHPGGRMNTEAFF.

This clonotype was seen a handful of times. The chain combines TRBV7-9 with TRBJ2-7; 7 positions agree with TRBD1. Trimming cost V 1 base and J 5 bases; bases outside gene matches: 8. This CDR3 is 15 amino acids long. Per the germline V gene, CDR1 is SEHNR and CDR2 is FQNEAQ (reference sequence). The CDR3 DNA reads as TGTGCCAGCAGCTTAGGACAGGGTCTTCTCGACGAGCAGTACTTC. Protein: CASSLGQGLLDEQYF.

This clonotype was seen only a few times. V usage is TRBV11-2 and J usage is TRBJ2-4; D uncertain. V was clipped by 6 bases and J by 0 bases, with 18 bases between them. The germline V gene has CDR1 SGHAT and CDR2 FQNNGV. The CDR3 length is 17 residues. The CDR3 bases are TGTGCCAGCAGTTCGTTGGGCGGCGGAATAGCCAAAAACATTCAGTACTTC. Its translation is CASSSLGGGIAKNIQYF.

This clonotype came up a few times. The V call is TRBV9, the J call TRBJ2-7; 13 bases align to TRBD2. Germline CDR1 reads SGDLS; CDR2 reads YYNGEE. The J segment lost 0 bases and the V segment lost 3 bases, leaving 6 bases of the junction unmatched. The CDR3 has 17 amino acids. The CDR3 spells CASSAGTSGASSYEQYF. CDR3 DNA: TGTGCCAGCAGCGCAGGGACTAGCGGGGCCTCCTCCTACGAGCAGTACTTC.

The J gene is TRBJ1-5, the V gene TRBV12-3 or TRBV12-4, with unresolved D. Trimming took 5 bases from V and 4 from J, leaving 12 bases between them. The CDR3 contains 14 residues. The CDR3 sequence is CASSTRTPNQPQHF. In nucleotides, the CDR3 is TGTGCCAGCAGTACCCGGACGCCTAATCAGCCCCAGCATTTT.

This clonotype was seen many times. The chain employs TRBV20-1 and TRBJ2-7; TRBD1 agrees at 9 bases. The CDR3 contains 16 residues. Losses at the gene ends were 4 bases for V and 5 bases for J; bases not matched to a gene: 15. From germline, CDR1 is DFQATT and CDR2 SNEGSKA (reference sequence). CDR3 coding DNA: TGCAGTGCTAAAACTAACCGAGGACAGGGGAGAAACGAGCAGTACTTC. It is translated as CSAKTNRGQGRNEQYF.

This clonotype was detected a few times. CDR3 region: CASSLREWRTFMNTEAFF. CDR3 nucleotide sequence: TGTGCCAGCAGCTTAAGGGAGTGGCGGACCTTTATGAACACTGAAGCTTTCTTT. The chain combines TRBV7-9 with TRBJ1-1; no clear D. The CDR3 length is 18 residues. V lost 2 bases and J 0 bases, leaving 19 bases between the germline ends. The germline V gene encodes CDR1 SEHNR and CDR2 FQNEAQ (reference sequence). The full variable domain, in which reference TRBV7-9 and TRBJ1-1 provide the parts outside the CDR3, is DTGVSQNPRHKITKRGQNVTFRCDPISEHNRLYWYRQTLGQGPEFLTYFQNEAQLEKSRLLSDRFSAERPKGSFSTLEIQRTEQGDSAMYLCASSLREWRTFMNTEAFFGQGTRLTVV.

The table lists this clonotype with a few counts. The genes are TRBV20-1 and TRBJ2-7; a weak D match, TRBD2 (6 bases). Germline assignment: CDR1 DFQATT and CDR2 SNEGSKA (reference sequence). Trimming shortened V by 2 bases and J by 0 bases, and 14 bases separated the two germline ends. The CDR3 contains 15 residues. Here the CDR3 DNA reads TGCAGTGCTAGAAATCCCCCTAGCGACTCCTACGAGCAGTACTTC. Amino acid sequence: CSARNPPSDSYEQYF.

V gene TRBV4-2 combines with J gene TRBJ2-2, with 7 bases lining up with TRBD2. Germline trimming cut 3 bases from V and 4 bases from J; bases unmatched to any gene: 11. The CDR3 is made up of 17 amino acids. CDR1 and CDR2 (germline): LGHNA, YNFKEQ. Here the CDR3 reads CASSQDPSGRGTGELFF. The CDR3 nucleotides read TGTGCCAGCAGCCAGGATCCTAGCGGTCGAGGCACCGGGGAGCTGTTTTTT.

This chain uses TRBV15 with TRBJ2-3; 7 bases agree with TRBD2. Germline lookup yields CDR1 LNHNV and CDR2 YYDKDF (reference sequence). The CDR3 covers 18 residues. V gave up 2 bases and J gave up 0 bases; unmatched junction bases: 11. CDR3 sequence reads: CATSRSRGAGSSTDTQYF. DNA for the CDR3: TGTGCCACCAGCAGAAGCCGGGGAGCGGGGTCTAGCACAGATACGCAGTATTTT. Based on the CDR3 plus reference TRBV15 and TRBJ2-3, the full variable domain is DAMVIQNPRYQVTQFGKPVTLSCSQTLNHNVMYWYQQKSSQAPKLLFHYYDKDFNNEADTPDNFQSRRPNTSFCFLDIRSPGLGDTAMYLCATSRSRGAGSSTDTQYFGPGTRLTVL.

This clonotype was observed a handful of times. The rearrangement uses TRBV9 and TRBJ1-5; 9 bases agree with TRBD1. CDR3 length equals 15 residues. Germline V CDR1 and CDR2: SGDLS, YYNGEE. With V trimmed by 4 bases and J by 5 bases, 7 bases remained unmatched. CDR3 residues: CASSLGTGYDQPQHF. The CDR3 DNA reads as TGTGCCAGCAGCCTTGGGACAGGGTATGATCAGCCCCAGCATTTT.

The chain is built from TRBV7-6 and TRBJ2-3; a weak D match, TRBD2 (6 bases). The germline V gene has CDR1 SGHVS and CDR2 FNYEAQ. This CDR3 is 17 amino acids long. V lost 0 bases and J lost 4, with 17 bases in between. This CDR3 is CASSLARGSFRSDTQYF. Here the CDR3 DNA reads TGTGCCAGCAGCTTAGCGCGGGGTTCATTTCGGTCAGATACGCAGTATTTT.

J is TRBJ2-7 and V is TRBV20-1; TRBD2 matches 11 bases. There are 14 residues in the CDR3. Germline trimming cut 5 bases from V and 7 bases from J; bases unmatched to any gene: 10. Germline CDR1 is DFQATT and CDR2 is SNEGSKA (reference sequence). The CDR3 spells CSAVGTSGLFEQYF. CDR3 DNA sequence: TGCAGTGCTGTCGGGACTAGCGGACTTTTTGAGCAGTACTTC.

This clonotype was observed at least ten times. The rearrangement links TRBV3-1 to TRBJ2-1; D not certain. Looked up from germline, CDR1 is LGHDT and CDR2 is YNNKEL (reference sequence). Trimming stripped 0 bases from V and 6 bases from J, with 9 bases between. This CDR3 comprises 14 residues. The CDR3 DNA sequence: TGTGCCAGCAGCCAAGATTGGAGTTTCAATGAGCAGTTCTTC. Translating it yields CASSQDWSFNEQFF.

This clonotype was picked up a small number of times. The chain combines TRBV10-3 with TRBJ2-5, with a weak D call TRBD1 (5 bases). Deletions cut 6 bases from V and 5 bases from J, with 13 bases between. The CDR3 loop spans 13 amino acids. The germline CDR1 and CDR2 sequences are ENHRY and SYGVKD. The CDR3: CAIRTQGDETQYF. The CDR3 nucleotides are TGTGCCATCAGAACCCAAGGGGATGAGACCCAGTACTTC.

This clonotype appeared many times. V usage is TRBV4-2 and J usage is TRBJ1-4; tentatively, D is TRBD1 (5 bases). Trimming removed 1 base from V and 2 bases from J, with 5 bases in between. The CDR3 has 14 amino acids. CDR1 LGHNA and CDR2 YNFKEQ come from the germline V gene. CDR3 DNA: TGTGCCAGCAGCCAAGGGGGGACTAATGAAAAACTGTTTTTT. This encodes CASSQGGTNEKLFF.

This clonotype came up many times. V is TRBV18 and J is TRBJ1-5, with D possibly matching TRBD1 (6 bases). V was trimmed by 0 bases and J by 0 bases, leaving 12 bases between them. Germline V lookup: CDR1 KGHSH, CDR2 LQKENI. This CDR3 has 17 residues. CDR3 loop: CASSPPNGGHSNQPQHF. The CDR3 DNA reads TGTGCCAGCTCACCACCGAACGGGGGCCATAGCAATCAGCCCCAGCATTTT.

This clonotype was counted between two and nine times. J is TRBJ2-3 and V is TRBV18, with TRBD2 identical over 9 bases. The trim removed 2 bases at V and 6 bases at J, leaving 6 bases unmatched. This CDR3 has 15 residues. Germline lookup yields CDR1 KGHSH and CDR2 LQKENI. The CDR3 nucleotides are TGTGCCAGCTCACCATTAGCGGGAGATTCGGATACGCAGTATTTT. As protein: CASSPLAGDSDTQYF. Complete variable domain (other parts from reference TRBV18 and TRBJ2-3): NAGVMQNPRHLVRRRGQEARLRCSPMKGHSHVYWYRQLPEEGLKFMVYLQKENIIDESGMPKERFSAEFPKEGPSILRIQQVVRGDSAAYFCASSPLAGDSDTQYFGPGTRLTVL.